This TCR beta chain is drawn from a study of cytomegalovirus exposure and HLA in healthy donors. A multiplex PCR was run with 60 Vbeta primers and 13 Jbeta primers. Only in-frame clones appear in the TCRdb table, and some are missing; sequencing was by immunoSEQ multiplex PCR. The table has about 75,000 clones, 75% to 85% seen once; the top ten hold about 19%. Whole-study results and caveats: After further analysis at a later stage, 17,000 or so TCR beta sequences were associated with HLA alleles at 0.05 false discovery rate.

Germline values: CDR1 GTSNPN, CDR2 SVGIG (reference sequence). V dropped 4 bases and J dropped 5 bases, with 6 bases sitting between them. The CDR3 totals 12 residues. Comment on this clone: Its antigen is currently unknown.

The sequencing input was PBMCs. The TCR was taken from a man in his 70s in good health and CMV-seropositive. This chain joins TRBV30 and TRBJ1-6; no reliable D call. This CDR3 reads CAWTQNNSPLHF. CDR3 nucleotide sequence: TGTGCCTGGACCCAGAATAATTCACCCCTCCACTTT.